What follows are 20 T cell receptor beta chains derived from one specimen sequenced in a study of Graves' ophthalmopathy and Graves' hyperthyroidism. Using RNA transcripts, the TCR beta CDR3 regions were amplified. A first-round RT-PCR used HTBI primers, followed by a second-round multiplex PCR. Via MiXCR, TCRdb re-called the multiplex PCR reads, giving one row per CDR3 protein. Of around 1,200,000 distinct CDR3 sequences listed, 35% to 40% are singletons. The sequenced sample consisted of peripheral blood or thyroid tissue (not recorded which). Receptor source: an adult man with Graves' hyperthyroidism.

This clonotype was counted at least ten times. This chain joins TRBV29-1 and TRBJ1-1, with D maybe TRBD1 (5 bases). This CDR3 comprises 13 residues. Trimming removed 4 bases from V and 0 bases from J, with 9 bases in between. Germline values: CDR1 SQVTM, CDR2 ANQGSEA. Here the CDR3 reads CSVGGRMNTEAFF. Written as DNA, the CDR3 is TGCAGCGTTGGGGGACGGATGAACACTGAAGCTTTCTTT.

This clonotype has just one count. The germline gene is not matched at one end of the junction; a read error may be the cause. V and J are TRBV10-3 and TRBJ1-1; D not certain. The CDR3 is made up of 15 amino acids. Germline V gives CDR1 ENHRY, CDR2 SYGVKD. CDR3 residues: CASSEAKMMNTEAFF. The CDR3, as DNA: TGTGCCAGCAGTGAAGCAAAGATGATGAACACTGAAGCTTTCTTT.

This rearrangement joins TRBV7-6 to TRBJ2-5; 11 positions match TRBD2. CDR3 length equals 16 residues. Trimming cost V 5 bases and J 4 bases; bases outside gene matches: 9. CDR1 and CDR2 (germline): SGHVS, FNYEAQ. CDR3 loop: CASSPGTSGTVETQYF. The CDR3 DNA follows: TGTGCCAGCAGCCCCGGGACTAGCGGTACAGTAGAGACCCAGTACTTC.

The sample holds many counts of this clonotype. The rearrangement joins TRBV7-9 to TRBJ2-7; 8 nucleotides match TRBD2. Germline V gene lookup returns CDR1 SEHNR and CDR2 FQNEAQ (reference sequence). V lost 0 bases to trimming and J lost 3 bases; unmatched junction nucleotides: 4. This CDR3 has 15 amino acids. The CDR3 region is CASSLASGIDYEQYF. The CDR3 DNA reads TGTGCCAGCAGCTTAGCTAGCGGGATCGACTACGAGCAGTACTTC.

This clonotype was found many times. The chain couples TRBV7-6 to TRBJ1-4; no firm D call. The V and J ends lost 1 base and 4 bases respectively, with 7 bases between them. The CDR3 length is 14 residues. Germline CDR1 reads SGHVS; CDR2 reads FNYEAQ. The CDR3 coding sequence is TGTGCCAGCAGCTTAGTCGAGGGTAATGAAAAACTGTTTTTT. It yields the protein CASSLVEGNEKLFF.

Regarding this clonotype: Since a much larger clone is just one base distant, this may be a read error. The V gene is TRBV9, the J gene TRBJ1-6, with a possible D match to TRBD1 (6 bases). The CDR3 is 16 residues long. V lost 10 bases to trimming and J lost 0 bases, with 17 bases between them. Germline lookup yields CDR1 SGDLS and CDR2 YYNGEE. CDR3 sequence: CAGTEGESSYNSPLHF. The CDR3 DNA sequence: TGTGCCGGCACCGAGGGGGAGAGCTCCTATAATTCACCCCTCCACTTT.

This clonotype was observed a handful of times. CDR3 bases: TGTGCCATCAGCCCTCTAGCGGAGACCTACGAGCAGTACTTC. Protein: CAISPLAETYEQYF. The J gene is TRBJ2-7, the V gene TRBV10-3; 7 nucleotides agree with TRBD2. Germline-derived CDR1 and CDR2 are ENHRY and SYGVKD. J gave up 2 bases and V 6 bases, and 7 bases lay outside the gene matches. This CDR3 has 14 amino acids.

The CDR3 DNA follows: TGCGCCAGCAGCACCATCGGACTAGCGGAGCAAGAGACCCAGTACTTC. Amino acid sequence: CASSTIGLAEQETQYF. V gene TRBV5-1 combines with J gene TRBJ2-5; 10 positions match TRBD2. There are 16 residues in the CDR3. Germline V gene lookup returns CDR1 SGHRS and CDR2 YFSETQ. The trim removed 4 bases at V and 2 bases at J, leaving 8 bases unmatched. The full variable domain, its missing parts supplied by reference TRBV5-1 and TRBJ2-5, is KAGVTQTPRYLIKTRGQQVTLSCSPISGHRSVSWYQQTPGQGLQFLFEYFSETQRNKGNFPGRFSGRQFSNSRSEMNVSTLELGDSALYLCASSTIGLAEQETQYFGPGTRLLVL.

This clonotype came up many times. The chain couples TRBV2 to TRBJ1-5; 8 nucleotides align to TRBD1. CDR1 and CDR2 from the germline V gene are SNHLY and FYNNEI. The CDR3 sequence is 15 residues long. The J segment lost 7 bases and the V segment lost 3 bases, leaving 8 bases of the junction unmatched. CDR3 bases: TGTGCCAGCAGTGAGGGACAGGCGGAGTACCAGCCCCAGCATTTT. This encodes CASSEGQAEYQPQHF.

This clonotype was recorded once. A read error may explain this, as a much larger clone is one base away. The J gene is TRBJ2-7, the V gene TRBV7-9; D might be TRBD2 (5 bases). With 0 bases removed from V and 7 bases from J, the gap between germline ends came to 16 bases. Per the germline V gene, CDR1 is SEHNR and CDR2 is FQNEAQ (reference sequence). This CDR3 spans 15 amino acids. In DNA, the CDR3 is TGTGCCAGCAGCTTAGCGATAGCGAGAGTGGGGGAGCAGTACTTC. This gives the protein CASSLAIARVGEQYF.

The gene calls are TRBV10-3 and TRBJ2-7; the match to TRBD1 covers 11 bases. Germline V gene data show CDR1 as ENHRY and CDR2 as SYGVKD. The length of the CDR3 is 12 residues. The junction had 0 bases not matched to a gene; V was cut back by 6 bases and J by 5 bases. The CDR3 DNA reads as TGTGCCATCAGGGGACAGGGGGACGAGCAGTACTTC. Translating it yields CAIRGQGDEQYF.

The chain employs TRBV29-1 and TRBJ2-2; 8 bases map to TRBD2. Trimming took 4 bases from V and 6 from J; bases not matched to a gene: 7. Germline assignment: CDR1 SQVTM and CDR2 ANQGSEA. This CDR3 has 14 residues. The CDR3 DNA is TGCAGCGTTGGTGCGACTAGCGCGGCCGGGGAGCTGTTTTTT. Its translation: CSVGATSAAGELFF.

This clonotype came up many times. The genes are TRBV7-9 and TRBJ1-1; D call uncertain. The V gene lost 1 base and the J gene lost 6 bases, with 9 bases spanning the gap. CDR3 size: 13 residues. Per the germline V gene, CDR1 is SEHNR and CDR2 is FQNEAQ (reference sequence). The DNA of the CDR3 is TGTGCCAGCAGCTTAGGCGGTTTGTCTGAAGCTTTCTTT. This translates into CASSLGGLSEAFF.

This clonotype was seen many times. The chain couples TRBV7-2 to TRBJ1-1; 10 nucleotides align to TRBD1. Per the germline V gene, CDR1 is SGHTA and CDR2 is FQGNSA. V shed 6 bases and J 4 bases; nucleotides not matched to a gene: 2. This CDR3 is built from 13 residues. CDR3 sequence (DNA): TGTGCCAGCAGGGGGGACAGGGGCACTGAAGCTTTCTTT. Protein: CASRGDRGTEAFF. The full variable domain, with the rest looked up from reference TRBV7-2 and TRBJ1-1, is GAGVSQSPSNKVTEKGKDVELRCDPISGHTALYWYRQSLGQGLEFLIYFQGNSAPDKSGLPSDRFSAERTGGSVSTLTIQRTQQEDSAVYLCASRGDRGTEAFFGQGTRLTVV.

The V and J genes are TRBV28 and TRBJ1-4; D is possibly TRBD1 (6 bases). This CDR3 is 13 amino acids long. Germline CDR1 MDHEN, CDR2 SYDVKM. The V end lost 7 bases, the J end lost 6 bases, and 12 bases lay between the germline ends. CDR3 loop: CASKGGSYEKLFF. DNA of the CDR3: TGTGCCAGCAAAGGGGGTTCTTATGAAAAACTGTTTTTT. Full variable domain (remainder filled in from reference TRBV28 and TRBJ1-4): DVKVTQSSRYLVKRTGEKVFLECVQDMDHENMFWYRQDPGLGLRLIYFSYDVKMKEKGDIPEGYSVSREKKERFSLILESASTNQTSMYLCASKGGSYEKLFFGSGTQLSVL.

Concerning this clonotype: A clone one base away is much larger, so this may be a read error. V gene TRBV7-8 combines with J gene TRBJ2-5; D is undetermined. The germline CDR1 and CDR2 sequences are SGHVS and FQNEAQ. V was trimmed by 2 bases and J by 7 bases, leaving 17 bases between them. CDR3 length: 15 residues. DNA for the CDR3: TGTGCCAGCAGCTTACAGACCACAAGCAACTCGACCCAGTACTTC. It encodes CASSLQTTSNSTQYF.

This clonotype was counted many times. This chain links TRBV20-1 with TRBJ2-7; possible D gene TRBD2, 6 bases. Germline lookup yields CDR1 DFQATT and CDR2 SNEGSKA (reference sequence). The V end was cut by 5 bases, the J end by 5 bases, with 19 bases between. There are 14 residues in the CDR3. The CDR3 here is CSAENGGMANEQYF. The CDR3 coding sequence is TGCAGTGCTGAAAACGGGGGTATGGCCAACGAGCAGTACTTC.

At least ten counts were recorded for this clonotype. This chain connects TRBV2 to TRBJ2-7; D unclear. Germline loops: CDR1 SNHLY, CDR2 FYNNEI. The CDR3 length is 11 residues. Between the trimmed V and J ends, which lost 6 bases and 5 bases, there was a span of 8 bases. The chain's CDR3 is CASSLKNEQYF. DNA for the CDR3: TGTGCCAGCAGCCTGAAGAACGAGCAGTACTTC.

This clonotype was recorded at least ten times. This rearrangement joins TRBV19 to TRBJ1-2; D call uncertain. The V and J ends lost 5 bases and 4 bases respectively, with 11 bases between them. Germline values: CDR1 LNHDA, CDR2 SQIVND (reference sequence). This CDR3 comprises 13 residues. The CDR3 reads CASSRSDRYGYTF. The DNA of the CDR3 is TGTGCCAGTAGTCGATCAGATCGCTATGGCTACACCTTC. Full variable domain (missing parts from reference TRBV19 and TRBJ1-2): DGGITQSPKYLFRKEGQNVTLSCEQNLNHDAMYWYRQDPGQGLRLIYYSQIVNDFQKGDIAEGYSVSREKKESFPLTVTSAQKNPTAFYLCASSRSDRYGYTFGSGTRLTVV.

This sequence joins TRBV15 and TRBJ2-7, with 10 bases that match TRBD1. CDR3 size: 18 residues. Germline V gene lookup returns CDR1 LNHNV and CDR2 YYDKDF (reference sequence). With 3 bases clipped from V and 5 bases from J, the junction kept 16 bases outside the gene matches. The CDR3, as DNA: TGTGCCACCAGCAGCATAGGGGTCCCCGGGACAGGGGTCCACGAGCAGTACTTC. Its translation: CATSSIGVPGTGVHEQYF. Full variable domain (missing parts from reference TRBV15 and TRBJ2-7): DAMVIQNPRYQVTQFGKPVTLSCSQTLNHNVMYWYQQKSSQAPKLLFHYYDKDFNNEADTPDNFQSRRPNTSFCFLDIRSPGLGDTAMYLCATSSIGVPGTGVHEQYFGPGTRLTVT.